This T cell receptor (beta chain) is drawn from a study of blood T cell repertoires in COVID-19. Study-wide context: The United States, Italy and Spain provided the acute and convalescent COVID-19 samples. The analysed material was cDNA or gDNA that came from T cells, B-cell-depleted T cells, or PBMCs.

Authors' methods: Nucleated cell counts were estimated from reference gene primer amplification. Measured with immunoSEQ multiplex PCR; TCRdb has only the in-frame clones, and not every one. That table furnishes V, J and clone size, whereas the DNA furnished D and trimming. The table shows around 100,000 clones, with around 82% occurring only once. This clone has just a few counts. This CDR3 region has 19 residues. Per germline, CDR1 LNHNV and CDR2 YYDKDF (reference sequence). Trimming cost V 3 bases and J 3 bases; bases outside gene matches: 18. The sample taken for sequencing was peripheral blood. This receptor was identified in a human donor in a cohort sampled during active or convalescent COVID-19. V usage is TRBV15 and J usage is TRBJ1-2; 8 nucleotides align to TRBD1. CDR3 sequence: CATSRTPSAPGQAHYGYTF. The CDR3 DNA sequence: TGTGCCACCAGCAGGACTCCGTCCGCTCCGGGACAGGCTCACTATGGCTACACCTTC. Based on the CDR3 plus reference TRBV15 and TRBJ1-2, the full variable domain is DAMVIQNPRYQVTQFGKPVTLSCSQTLNHNVMYWYQQKSSQAPKLLFHYYDKDFNNEADTPDNFQSRRPNTSFCFLDIRSPGLGDTAMYLCATSRTPSAPGQAHYGYTFGSGTRLTVV.